The 26 T cell receptor beta chains presented below share a single source sample, sequenced in a study of OX40 agonist ivuxolimab in advanced cancers. The table came from immunoSEQ multiplex PCR; TCRdb's copy has only in-frame clones and leaves some out. The table lists about 60,000 clones, approximately 86% of them singletons. This specimen consisted of CD4+ or CD8+ T cells sorted from blood, obtained in a trial of the OX40 agonist ivuxolimab. The receptors originated from an adult with an advanced solid tumor such as melanoma, head and neck, liver or kidney cancer.

The chain employs TRBV13 and TRBJ2-1; 10 bases align to TRBD2. Germline CDR1 and CDR2: PRHDT and FYEKMQ (reference sequence). The CDR3 covers 15 residues. V shed 0 bases and J 7 bases; nucleotides not matched to a gene: 3. For the CDR3, the DNA is TGTGCCAGCAGCTTAGGTACTAGCGGGACTAATGAGCAGTTCTTC. It encodes CASSLGTSGTNEQFF.

V usage is TRBV19 and J usage is TRBJ2-2, with 11 bases lining up with TRBD2. Germline lookup yields CDR1 LNHDA and CDR2 SQIVND (reference sequence). This CDR3 contains 20 residues. V gave up 3 bases and J gave up 1 base; unmatched junction bases: 13. The CDR3 DNA reads as TGTGCCAGTAGTATGCGTGGTTTGAGACTAGCGGGATGGAACACCGGGGAGCTGTTTTTT. Protein sequence: CASSMRGLRLAGWNTGELFF.

The J gene is TRBJ2-7, the V gene TRBV19; D is uncertain. Trimming removed 5 bases at V and 4 bases at J, with 12 bases between. Germline assignment: CDR1 LNHDA and CDR2 SQIVND (reference sequence). The CDR3 spans 13 residues. The CDR3: CASSDLLGYEQYF. CDR3 DNA sequence: TGTGCCAGTAGTGACCTACTGGGATACGAGCAGTACTTC.

The J gene is TRBJ2-7, the V gene TRBV2; D is undetermined. The CDR3 contains 11 residues. Trimming removed 4 bases at V and 3 bases at J, with 4 bases between. CDR1 is SNHLY and CDR2 is FYNNEI in the germline V gene. This CDR3 reads CASSAVYEQYF. The CDR3 nucleotides are TGTGCCAGCAGTGCGGTCTACGAGCAGTACTTC. Full variable domain (outside the CDR3, taken from reference TRBV2 and TRBJ2-7): EPEVTQTPSHQVTQMGQEVILRCVPISNHLYFYWYRQILGQKVEFLVSFYNNEISEKSEIFDDQFSVERPDGSNFTLKIRSTKLEDSAMYFCASSAVYEQYFGPGTRLTVT.

The chain carries TRBV4-3 and TRBJ2-1; TRBD2 might be the D (6 bases). The CDR3 length is 15 residues. CDR1 LGHNA and CDR2 YSLEER come from the germline V gene. Between the trimmed V and J ends, which lost 0 bases and 0 bases, there was a span of 6 bases. The CDR3 sequence is CASSQDGSSYNEQFF. DNA of the CDR3: TGCGCCAGCAGCCAAGACGGGAGCTCCTACAATGAGCAGTTCTTC.

This clone was observed once. The chain is built from TRBV6-1 and TRBJ2-1; a weak D match, TRBD1 (7 bases). The CDR3 loop spans 14 amino acids. From germline, CDR1 is MNHNS and CDR2 SASEGT. Trimming left V 3 bases short and J 8 bases short, with 14 bases between. This CDR3 is CASSDRGEVDEQFF. The DNA of the CDR3 is TGTGCCAGCAGTGACAGGGGGGAAGTTGATGAGCAGTTCTTC.

In DNA form, the CDR3 reads TGTGCCAGCAGCAAGGGACTAGCGGGAGTACTTCAAGAGACCCAGTACTTC. It codes for CASSKGLAGVLQETQYF. V and J are TRBV5-6 and TRBJ2-5; 14 nucleotides line up with TRBD2. This CDR3 spans 17 amino acids. Losses at the gene ends were 4 bases for V and 2 bases for J; bases not matched to a gene: 7. The germline V gene has CDR1 SGHDT and CDR2 YYEEEE.

The chain recombines TRBV4-3 with TRBJ1-2; D uncertain. This CDR3 spans 14 amino acids. The germline V gene has CDR1 LGHNA and CDR2 YSLEER. The germline V and J ends were trimmed by 1 base and 9 bases, with 15 bases remaining between them. The CDR3 DNA reads TGCGCCAGCAGCCAAGTCTTCGATAAGTCCCGCTACACCTTC. Protein: CASSQVFDKSRYTF.

This chain joins TRBV6-1 and TRBJ1-3; 7 positions agree with TRBD1. The germline gives CDR1 MNHNS, CDR2 SASEGT. The ends lost 4 bases at V and 6 bases at J; junction bases unmatched: 6. This CDR3 has 14 amino acids. CDR3 nucleotide sequence: TGTGCCAGCAGTGGACAGGGTGAGGTAAACACCATATATTTT. Amino acids: CASSGQGEVNTIYF.

The CDR3 loop is CASRRITGNTEAFF. The CDR3 DNA reads TGCGCCAGCAGAAGAATCACCGGGAACACTGAAGCTTTCTTT. The J gene is TRBJ1-1, the V gene TRBV10-2; D not certain. Trimming cost V 6 bases and J 1 base, with 12 bases left between them. The CDR3 sequence is 14 residues long. Germline V gene lookup returns CDR1 WSHSY and CDR2 SAAADI.

The rearrangement links TRBV18 to TRBJ2-3; D not certain. V lost 1 base and J lost 4, with 9 bases in between. Germline V CDR1 and CDR2: KGHSH, LQKENI. CDR3 length: 14 residues. The CDR3 is CASSPRGIPDTQYF. The CDR3 DNA sequence: TGTGCCAGCTCACCACGGGGAATCCCAGATACGCAGTATTTT.

The chain links TRBV25-1 to TRBJ1-3; no definite D call. Germline V CDR1 and CDR2: MGHDK, SYGVNS. The CDR3 totals 13 residues. Trimming took off 6 bases at V and 4 bases at J, with 10 bases between the two ends. The CDR3 nucleotides are TGTGCCAGCAGCCGCACTATAGGAAACACCATATATTTT. Translation gives CASSRTIGNTIYF.

The V gene is TRBV6-1, the J gene TRBJ2-5; possibly TRBD1 or TRBD2 for D (5 bases each). Germline V gene sequence: CDR1 MNHNS, CDR2 SASEGT. The CDR3 is 14 amino acids. V was shortened by 0 bases and J by 4 bases, with 9 bases between the two germline ends. CDR3 sequence reads: CASSEAWGLETQYF. The CDR3, as DNA: TGTGCCAGCAGTGAAGCATGGGGGTTAGAGACCCAGTACTTC.

The genes are TRBV18 and TRBJ2-3; D not certain. Germline CDR1 reads KGHSH; CDR2 reads LQKENI. Deletions cut 3 bases from V and 2 bases from J, with 9 bases between. The CDR3 spans 14 residues. The CDR3 loop reads CASSPGYITDTQYF. Written as DNA, the CDR3 is TGTGCCAGCTCACCCGGGTATATCACAGATACGCAGTATTTT.

This rearrangement joins TRBV4-2 to TRBJ1-6; 7 nucleotides align to TRBD1. The V gene end was trimmed by 4 bases and the J gene end by 10 bases; junction bases not matched to a gene: 10. CDR3 length: 15 residues. Germline-derived CDR1 and CDR2 are LGHNA and YNFKEQ. The CDR3 protein is CASSRNRGAESPLHF. The CDR3 DNA follows: TGTGCCAGCAGCCGGAACAGGGGTGCGGAATCACCCCTCCACTTT.

The rearrangement links TRBV30 to TRBJ1-4; D is perhaps TRBD1 (5 bases). The germline CDR1 and CDR2 sequences are GTSNPN and SVGIG (reference sequence). The CDR3 runs to 14 residues. V lost 0 bases and J 7 bases, leaving 12 bases between the germline ends. The CDR3, as DNA: TGTGCCTGGAGTGTAGGGGTGTCCTCTGAAAAACTGTTTTTT. Protein: CAWSVGVSSEKLFF. Variable domain in full (rest from reference TRBV30 and TRBJ1-4): SQTIHQWPATLVQPVGSPLSLECTVEGTSNPNLYWYRQAAGRGLQLLFYSVGIGQISSEVPQNLSASRPQDRQFILSSKKLLLSDSGFYLCAWSVGVSSEKLFFGSGTQLSVL.

CDR3 DNA: TGTGCCTGTAAGGAGAATTCACCCCTCCACTTT. This sequence encodes CACKENSPLHF. The J gene is TRBJ1-6, the V gene TRBV30; D remains ambiguous. CDR3 size: 11 residues. Germline loops: CDR1 GTSNPN, CDR2 SVGIG (reference sequence). The ends were cut back, 6 bases at V and 7 bases at J, with 7 bases in the middle.

This chain connects TRBV5-1 to TRBJ2-7; D is tentatively TRBD1 or TRBD2 (5 bases each). V was clipped by 3 bases and J by 5 bases, with 18 bases between them. The CDR3 has 15 residues. In germline, CDR1 is SGHRS, CDR2 YFSETQ. CDR3 sequence reads: CASSWGTGGLHEQYF. CDR3 nucleotides: TGCGCCAGCAGCTGGGGCACGGGCGGGCTTCACGAGCAGTACTTC.

CDR3: CASSQLGLAGKTNEQFF. CDR3 sequence (DNA): TGCGCCAGCAGCCAACTTGGACTAGCGGGTAAAACCAATGAGCAGTTCTTC. This chain uses TRBV4-1 with TRBJ2-1; TRBD2 matches at 11 bases. The germline V gene encodes CDR1 MGHRA and CDR2 YSYEKL. J gave up 6 bases and V 2 bases, and 9 bases lay outside the gene matches. CDR3 length: 17 amino acids.

This clone has more than one count but fewer than ten. V is TRBV30 and J is TRBJ1-4; D unclear. The V gene lost 1 base and the J gene lost 8 bases, with 11 bases spanning the gap. Germline V CDR1 and CDR2: GTSNPN, SVGIG (reference sequence). This CDR3 region has 13 residues. The CDR3 sequence is CAWSGSEREKLFF. Written as DNA, the CDR3 is TGTGCCTGGAGTGGAAGCGAAAGGGAAAAACTGTTTTTT.

This chain joins TRBV5-1 and TRBJ1-1; 8 bases fit TRBD1. V was pared by 3 bases and J by 5 bases, with 9 bases of the junction left unmatched. The germline V gene encodes CDR1 SGHRS and CDR2 YFSETQ. The CDR3 contains 15 residues. Here the CDR3 DNA reads TGCGCCAGCAGCTCGGACAGGGCGAGGCGGACTGAAGCTTTCTTT. It encodes CASSSDRARRTEAFF.

The J gene is TRBJ2-3, the V gene TRBV7-9, with D tentatively TRBD2 (5 bases). Per the germline V gene, CDR1 is SEHNR and CDR2 is FQNEAQ (reference sequence). V was clipped by 2 bases and J by 3 bases, with 9 bases between them. This CDR3 is built from 14 residues. The CDR3 sequence: CASSLLGGTDTQYF. The CDR3 nucleotides are TGTGCCAGCAGCTTACTGGGCGGGACAGATACGCAGTATTTT.

This rearrangement joins TRBV28 to TRBJ1-2; D is undetermined. Trimming pared 2 bases from V and 8 bases from J, leaving 9 bases between. Germline V gene lookup returns CDR1 MDHEN and CDR2 SYDVKM. The CDR3 spans 12 residues. CDR3 amino acids: CASSLRGYGYTF. The CDR3 bases are TGTGCCAGCAGTTTAAGAGGATACGGCTACACCTTC.

The V call is TRBV5-4, the J call TRBJ1-6; D possibly corresponds to TRBD1 (5 bases). This CDR3 contains 14 residues. From germline, CDR1 is SGHNT and CDR2 YYREEE (reference sequence). V was clipped by 2 bases and J by 6 bases, with 9 bases between them. The CDR3 region is CASSFRGLNSPLHF. The DNA of the CDR3 is TGTGCCAGCAGCTTTAGGGGCCTTAATTCACCCCTCCACTTT. The full variable domain, its missing parts supplied by reference TRBV5-4 and TRBJ1-6, is ETGVTQSPTHLIKTRGQQVTLRCSSQSGHNTVSWYQQALGQGPQFIFQYYREEENGRGNFPPRFSGLQFPNYSSELNVNALELDDSALYLCASSFRGLNSPLHFGNGTRLTVT.

This clone was seen more than once but under ten times. The chain combines TRBV30 with TRBJ2-7; TRBD2 agrees at 8 bases. There are 18 residues in the CDR3. Germline V CDR1 and CDR2: GTSNPN, SVGIG (reference sequence). The trim removed 2 bases at V and 4 bases at J, leaving 19 bases unmatched. CDR3 residues: CAWSRLRESVAGQYEQYF. The CDR3 DNA reads TGTGCCTGGAGTCGTCTTCGGGAATCAGTAGCGGGGCAATACGAGCAGTACTTC.

The chain is built from TRBV4-3 and TRBJ1-2; D is uncertain. Germline lookup yields CDR1 LGHNA and CDR2 YSLEER. V lost 0 bases, J lost 4 bases, and 12 bases lay in between. The CDR3 has 15 amino acids. CDR3 loop: CASSQDFTVSYGYTF. The CDR3 DNA follows: TGCGCCAGCAGCCAAGACTTCACGGTGAGCTATGGCTACACCTTC.